Below, 19 T cell receptor beta chains from the same sample are listed, as sequenced in a study of PD-L1 blockade in urothelial cancer. This table comes from immunoSEQ multiplex PCR, and its TCRdb copy is limited to in-frame clones, with some not included. The sample carries roughly 20,000 clones, 85% to 90% recorded once. The sequenced sample was PBMCs, obtained around atezolizumab (anti-PD-L1) treatment. Every receptor here comes from a man in his forties or fifties with urothelial cancer.

V is TRBV27 and J is TRBJ2-3; TRBD1 aligns across 9 bases. The germline CDR1 and CDR2 sequences are MNHEY and SMNVEV (reference sequence). The CDR3 consists of 17 residues. J was trimmed by 3 bases and V by 6 bases; bases with no gene match: 13. Here the CDR3 reads CASSSLHTGGGTDTQYF. The CDR3 DNA reads as TGTGCCAGCAGCTCACTCCATACAGGGGGCGGGACAGATACGCAGTATTTT.

This rearrangement joins TRBV5-5 to TRBJ2-5, with D perhaps matching TRBD1 (6 bases). Germline values: CDR1 SGHKS, CDR2 YYEKEE (reference sequence). V dropped 1 base and J dropped 1 base, with 14 bases sitting between them. The CDR3 covers 16 residues. DNA for the CDR3: TGTGCCAGCAGCTTGTCTGGCCAGGGGCTCCAAGAGACCCAGTACTTC. Its translation is CASSLSGQGLQETQYF.

This clone was counted a few times. V and J are TRBV27 and TRBJ2-7, with 7 bases identical to TRBD2. The CDR3 is 12 residues long. Per the germline V gene, CDR1 is MNHEY and CDR2 is SMNVEV (reference sequence). With V trimmed by 4 bases and J by 5 bases, 2 bases remained unmatched. The CDR3: CASSWAGDEQYF. DNA for the CDR3: TGTGCCAGCAGTTGGGCGGGAGACGAGCAGTACTTC.

This clone was seen just once. The chain employs TRBV23-1 and TRBJ1-5, with a tentative D call TRBD1 (5 bases). TRBV23-1 carries the ORF label, with uncertain function. CDR3 length: 16 amino acids. V dropped 7 bases and J dropped 6 bases, with 22 bases sitting between them. The CDR3 DNA is TGCGCCAGCACCCAAATGCCTCTCAGGGAGGGTCAGCCCCAGCATTTT. Translating gives CASTQMPLREGQPQHF.

The chain carries TRBV13 and TRBJ2-5; TRBD2 is a possible D gene (7 bases). CDR1 is PRHDT, CDR2 FYEKMQ, per germline (reference sequence). This CDR3 has 15 amino acids. The V end lost 1 base, the J end lost 5 bases, and 14 bases lay between the germline ends. The CDR3 protein is CASSLEGGREETQYF. In nucleotides, the CDR3 is TGTGCCAGCAGCTTAGAGGGGGGGAGAGAGGAGACCCAGTACTTC.

The CDR3 loop is CATKQGFTDTQYF. CDR3 DNA sequence: TGTGCCACCAAACAGGGCTTCACAGATACGCAGTATTTT. This sequence joins TRBV15 and TRBJ2-3; weak D call: TRBD1 (6 bases). The CDR3 loop spans 13 amino acids. Looked up from germline, CDR1 is LNHNV and CDR2 is YYDKDF (reference sequence). V was pared by 7 bases and J by 2 bases, with 10 bases between.

The genes are TRBV19 and TRBJ1-5; D is possibly TRBD1 (6 bases). CDR1 and CDR2 from the germline V gene are LNHDA and SQIVND (reference sequence). Trimming pared 3 bases from V and 4 bases from J, leaving 16 bases between. The CDR3 contains 16 residues. CDR3 nucleotide sequence: TGTGCCAGTAGTATCGAATCCCAGGGGATTAATCAGCCCCAGCATTTT. Encoded protein: CASSIESQGINQPQHF. The whole variable domain, filled in from reference TRBV19 and TRBJ1-5, reads DGGITQSPKYLFRKEGQNVTLSCEQNLNHDAMYWYRQDPGQGLRLIYYSQIVNDFQKGDIAEGYSVSREKKESFPLTVTSAQKNPTAFYLCASSIESQGINQPQHFGDGTRLSIL.

V and J are TRBV19 and TRBJ2-2, with a possible D match to TRBD1 (5 bases). Germline-derived CDR1 and CDR2 are LNHDA and SQIVND (reference sequence). Trimming removed 7 bases from V and 2 bases from J, with 14 bases in between. This CDR3 spans 15 amino acids. The CDR3 bases are TGTGCCAGTATCAATAGGGGTTCCAACACCGGGGAGCTGTTTTTT. Its translation is CASINRGSNTGELFF.

The chain is built from TRBV7-3 and TRBJ2-1, with a possible D match to TRBD2 (5 bases). This CDR3 spans 21 amino acids. The germline V and J ends were trimmed by 3 bases and 0 bases, with 27 bases remaining between them. Per the germline V gene, CDR1 is SGHTA and CDR2 is FQGTGA. The CDR3 loop reads CASSFPSLQFLARSSYNEQFF. For the CDR3, the DNA is TGTGCCAGCAGCTTCCCCTCTTTGCAGTTCTTAGCGCGTAGCTCCTACAATGAGCAGTTCTTC. Looking up the rest from reference TRBV7-3 and TRBJ2-1 gives the full variable domain: GAGVSQTPSNKVTEKGKYVELRCDPISGHTALYWYRQSLGQGPEFLIYFQGTGAADDSGLPNDRFFAVRPEGSVSTLKIQRTERGDSAVYLCASSFPSLQFLARSSYNEQFFGPGTRLTVL.

The gene calls are TRBV6-5 and TRBJ2-7, with D tentatively TRBD1 (5 bases). CDR1 MNHEY and CDR2 SVGAGI come from the germline V gene. The CDR3 totals 15 residues. Trimming shortened V by 3 bases and J by 2 bases, and 14 bases separated the two germline ends. The CDR3 DNA reads as TGTGCCAGCAGTTATGATGTAGGGGTAGCCTACGAGCAGTACTTC. Its protein product is CASSYDVGVAYEQYF.

This chain connects TRBV4-1 to TRBJ2-7, with 7 bases fitting TRBD2. CDR1 and CDR2 (germline): MGHRA, YSYEKL. Germline trimming cut 3 bases from V and 3 bases from J; bases unmatched to any gene: 8. This CDR3 has 15 amino acids. This CDR3 is CASSQTRLAYYEQYF. The CDR3 DNA follows: TGCGCCAGCAGCCAGACGAGACTAGCATACTACGAGCAGTACTTC.

The count of this clone is one. The chain has TRBV5-6 and TRBJ2-1; 9 nucleotides line up with TRBD1. The germline V gene has CDR1 SGHDT and CDR2 YYEEEE. J was trimmed by 7 bases and V by 6 bases; bases with no gene match: 8. The CDR3 contains 14 residues. The CDR3 nucleotides read TGTGCCAGCAACCAACCGGGACAGGGTAATGAGCAGTTCTTC. It translates to CASNQPGQGNEQFF.

The V gene is TRBV7-2, the J gene TRBJ2-1, with 13 bases matching TRBD2. V lost 2 bases, J lost 4 bases, and 11 bases stayed unmatched. CDR1 SGHTA and CDR2 FQGNSA come from the germline V gene. The CDR3 has 19 amino acids. CDR3 nucleotides: TGTGCCAGCAGCTTAAGAAGCTGGACTAGCGGGAGTAGGTACAATGAGCAGTTCTTC. Protein sequence: CASSLRSWTSGSRYNEQFF.

The chain has TRBV4-2 and TRBJ1-2, with D possibly being TRBD1 (5 bases). The germline V gene encodes CDR1 LGHNA and CDR2 YNFKEQ. V was shortened by 2 bases and J by 5 bases, with 21 bases between the two germline ends. The CDR3 runs 17 residues. The CDR3 here is CASSQSGGLSPLYGYTF. The CDR3 DNA is TGTGCCAGCAGCCAATCCGGGGGATTGTCCCCCCTGTATGGCTACACCTTC.

The chain employs TRBV2 and TRBJ2-1, with TRBD2 identical over 10 bases. With V trimmed by 5 bases and J by 8 bases, 6 bases remained unmatched. The CDR3 loop spans 14 amino acids. Germline V gene data show CDR1 as SNHLY and CDR2 as FYNNEI. CDR3 amino acids: CASSSGGVGYEQFF. CDR3 coding DNA: TGTGCCAGCAGTAGCGGGGGGGTGGGCTATGAGCAGTTCTTC.

J is TRBJ2-7 and V is TRBV30; D perhaps matches TRBD1 (5 bases). V was clipped by 1 base and J by 4 bases, with 8 bases between them. Per germline, CDR1 GTSNPN and CDR2 SVGIG (reference sequence). This CDR3 is built from 12 residues. The CDR3 loop is CAWSDTGYEQYF. DNA for the CDR3: TGTGCCTGGAGTGACACAGGTTACGAGCAGTACTTC.

This clone appeared once. V is TRBV7-9 and J is TRBJ2-7; the match to TRBD1 covers 10 bases. The junction had 8 bases not matched to a gene; V was cut back by 5 bases and J by 13 bases. Germline-derived CDR1 and CDR2 are SEHNR and FQNEAQ (reference sequence). The CDR3 sequence is 12 residues long. The CDR3 is CASSPGRQGAYF. CDR3 nucleotide sequence: TGTGCCAGCAGCCCAGGCCGACAGGGGGCTTACTTC.

The CDR3 loop reads CASTSHEGGRETQYF. In DNA, the CDR3 is TGTGCCAGCACCTCCCACGAGGGAGGGCGAGAGACCCAGTACTTC. J is TRBJ2-5 and V is TRBV28; 7 nucleotides line up with TRBD2. Germline CDR1 and CDR2: MDHEN and SYDVKM. The trim removed 7 bases at V and 4 bases at J, leaving 12 bases unmatched. This CDR3 comprises 15 residues.

The CDR3 loop reads CASSPRGTGELFF. In nucleotides, the CDR3 is TGTGCCAGCAGCCCTCGGGGCACCGGGGAGCTGTTTTTT. V is TRBV7-9 and J is TRBJ2-2, with D possibly TRBD2 on 5 matching bases. Germline V gene lookup returns CDR1 SEHNR and CDR2 FQNEAQ (reference sequence). The CDR3 contains 13 residues. The V end lost 5 bases, the J end lost 4 bases, and 8 bases lay between the germline ends.